This T cell receptor (beta chain) was observed in a study of cytomegalovirus exposure and HLA in healthy donors. PCR used 60 Vbeta primers and 13 Jbeta primers. Repertoires were generated with immunoSEQ multiplex PCR, while TCRdb's copy carries only in-frame clones and drops some. This repertoire includes about 130,000 clones. The V gene's germline CDR1 is ENHRY and CDR2 SYGVKD. The CDR3 is 16 amino acids. Between the trimmed V and J ends, which lost 0 bases and 6 bases, there was a span of 14 bases. The sequence was obtained from a woman aged 40 to 50 in good health and CMV-seropositive. This sequence joins TRBV10-3 and TRBJ2-2; D might be TRBD2 (5 bases). The source material was PBMCs. CDR3: CAISESDWNPAGELFF. The CDR3 DNA reads as TGTGCCATCAGTGAGTCGGACTGGAACCCAGCCGGGGAGCTGTTTTTT.